Reported below is one TCR beta chain. Its cognate antigen is unknown. TCR beta libraries were made by quantitative 5'-RACE with molecular barcodes. TCRdb re-called the 5' RACE reads with MiXCR, one entry per CDR3 protein. Of more than 650,000 distinct CDR3 sequences listed, approximately 12% were seen once; the top ten hold 0.51%. The junction had 2 bases not matched to a gene; V was cut back by 3 bases and J by 2 bases. The CDR3 consists of 15 residues. Looked up from germline, CDR1 is LNHNV and CDR2 is YYDKDF (reference sequence). This sample was taken from a study of CD8 T cells in ankylosing spondylitis. Study-wide points: Relatively rare in peripheral blood, disease-linked clones were also CD8+. What appeared characteristic of ankylosing spondylitis blood was a TCR beta motif of 7 or 8 highly homologous variants. Significant enrichment of disease-linked clones was reportedly seen in matched ankylosing spondylitis synovial fluid.

The sequenced sample consisted of blood, either unsorted or a sorted T cell fraction (not recorded which). The chain has TRBV15 and TRBJ2-1; 9 bases map to TRBD2. The sequence derives from a male donor with ankylosing spondylitis. The CDR3 region is CATSRTSGPYNEQFF. The DNA of the CDR3 is TGTGCCACCAGCAGGACTAGCGGACCCTACAATGAGCAGTTCTTC.